The rows below give T cell receptor beta chains drawn from one sample of a study of CD8 T cells in Susac syndrome. MiXCR, run by TCRdb on the immunoSEQ multiplex PCR reads, gives a single entry per CDR3 protein. The sample records more than 95,000 distinct CDR3 sequences, approximately 95% being singletons. Sequenced sample: CD8+ T cells from PBMCs. These TCRs come from a human donor with multiple sclerosis. CDR3s include the opening cysteine and the closing phenylalanine or tryptophan.

TRBJ2-1,12,TRBV7-9,CASSLGARPQFF
TRBJ2-7,18,TRBV28,CASSFFRQGEIRSYEQYF
TRBJ2-5,17,TRBV7-9,CASSFAPQDTYRETQYF
TRBJ2-3,10,TRBV20-1,CSAAADTQYF
TRBJ1-3,12,TRBV12-3/TRBV12-4,CASSFGVYTIYF
TRBJ2-2,16,TRBV13,CASSFPGQGSTGELFF
TRBJ2-7,14,TRBV5-6,CASSLGDRVHEQYF
TRBJ1-1,14,TRBV12-3/TRBV12-4,CASRVDRGNTEAFF
TRBJ2-5,14,TRBV27,CASSLSIQWETQYF
TRBJ2-1,17,TRBV2,CASSQNGLAGTLREQFF
TRBJ1-6,13,TRBV9,CASSQGGNSPLHF
TRBJ2-1,14,TRBV13,CASSTRVEGNEQFF
TRBJ1-2,13,TRBV20-1,CSARGTGPAGYTF
TRBJ2-1,13,TRBV27,CASRPGTALSVFF
TRBJ1-5,15,TRBV23-1,CASSHTTAPNQPQHF
TRBJ2-5,14,TRBV4-1,CASSQSGNQETQYF
TRBJ2-7,15,TRBV3-1,CASSPNSGADYEQYF
TRBJ2-1,18,TRBV3-1,CASSQRPPLAGGYNEQFF
TRBJ2-4,9,TRBV19,CASENIQYF
TRBJ1-1,15,TRBV4-1,CASSPRDSKGTEAFF
TRBJ2-2,16,TRBV24-1,CATSDWGQVGTGELFF
TRBJ2-3,18,TRBV5-6,CASSSLGTSGGRTDTQYF
TRBJ1-2,19,TRBV6-2/TRBV6-3,CASSGPSVEPGAVKRGYTF
TRBJ1-2,13,TRBV20-1,CSAHRGLVYGYTF
TRBJ2-5,14,TRBV2,CASQDRLYQETQYF
TRBJ1-1,12,TRBV20-1,CSALTANTEAFF
TRBJ1-2,17,TRBV6-5,CASSSTLRDDPRHGYTF
TRBJ1-1,18,TRBV5-6,CASSLDSRASSRNTEAFF
TRBJ1-2,18,TRBV9,CASSVGGLAGVGDYGYTF
TRBJ2-7,13,TRBV29-1,CSVEGQNSYEQYF
TRBJ1-2,13,TRBV13,CASSLGTGPGYTF
TRBJ2-5,15,TRBV20-1,CSAGLWGHAQETQYF
TRBJ2-6,19,TRBV15,CATSTLIGDTLIGANVLTF
TRBJ1-2,17,TRBV5-6,CASSLAAWGAHAYGYTF
TRBJ2-3,13,TRBV12-3/TRBV12-4,CASTRPSTDTQYF
TRBJ2-2,15,TRBV7-9,CASSADGASTGELFF